The rows below give T cell receptor beta chains drawn from one sample of a study of T cells in Graves' hyperthyroidism and ophthalmopathy. TCRdb reprocessed the multiplex PCR reads via MiXCR and lists one record per CDR3 protein. This sample has 550,000 to 600,000 distinct CDR3 sequences; about half occur once, and the top ten carry about 20%. The specimen was peripheral blood or thyroid tissue (not recorded which). These TCRs come from an adult woman with Graves' disease, either hyperthyroidism or ophthalmopathy (not recorded which). CDR3s include the opening cysteine and the closing phenylalanine or tryptophan. The D gene is left open where the match is weak. Only some rows state a clone size, as once, few, many or a class for expanded clones.

D	J	V	size	DNA	CDR3
.	TRBJ1-2	TRBV12-3/TRBV12-4	many	TGTGCCAGCACGCGGTTGGGACGCTACACCTTC	CASTRLGRYTF
.	TRBJ2-6	TRBV5-1	.	TGCGCCAGCTTCCCATCGGTCCTGACTTTC	CASFPSVLTF
.	TRBJ2-6	TRBV29-1	.	TGCAGCGTTATAACCGGGACTTTC	CSVITGTF
.	TRBJ1-5	TRBV11-2	many	TGTGCCAGCAGCTTAGACGGGGCAGTGGGCAATCAGCCCCAGCATTTT	CASSLDGAVGNQPQHF
.	TRBJ1-2	TRBV28	many	TGTGCCAGCTCTCAGGAGGGTATGGGCTACACCTTC	CASSQEGMGYTF
.	TRBJ1-2	TRBV7-9	.	TGTGCCAGCACCCAAGCCCTGGTCTCTGGCTACACCTTC	CASTQALVSGYTF
.	TRBJ2-5	TRBV19	.	TGTGCCAGTAGTAATCGCCCCAACTTAGAAGAGACCCAGTACTTC	CASSNRPNLEETQYF
.	TRBJ2-5	TRBV6-5	.	TGTGCCAGCAGTTTAAGAGGGATGATGGAGACCCAGTACTTC	CASSLRGMMETQYF
.	TRBJ1-2	TRBV7-3	.	TGTGCCAGCAGCCCCCCAGGGGACCACACCTTC	CASSPPGDHTF
.	TRBJ1-6	TRBV10-3	.	TGTGCCATCGGACAGCCAAATTCACCCCTCCACTTT	CAIGQPNSPLHF
.	TRBJ1-3	TRBV6-6	.	TGTGCCAGCAGTGATGGGAGGTCTGGAAACACCATATATTTT	CASSDGRSGNTIYF
.	TRBJ1-1	TRBV29-1	few	TGCAGCGTCGCTAGGGCTGAAGCTTTCTTT	CSVARAEAFF
.	TRBJ1-2	TRBV12-3/TRBV12-4	many	TGTGCCAGCACCCTACCGGGACCCATGCAGTCGTGGGGCTATGGCTACACCTTC	CASTLPGPMQSWGYGYTF
.	TRBJ2-7	TRBV20-1	many	TGCAGTGCTCTTCCCTACGAGCAGTACTTC	CSALPYEQYF
.	TRBJ1-3	TRBV15	.	TGTGCCACCCAAACAGGGACTCCTGGAAACACCATATATTTT	CATQTGTPGNTIYF